Described below is a single TCR beta chain sequence and its context. The antigen remains undetermined. Generation of TCR beta libraries employed quantitative 5'-RACE incorporating molecular barcodes. A single record per CDR3 protein comes from TCRdb applying MiXCR to the 5' RACE reads. This sample has approximately 35,000 distinct CDR3 sequences; approximately 15% occur once, and the top ten carry less than 40%. The sample originates from a study of CD8 T cells in ankylosing spondylitis. Study-wide results and limits: Disease-linked clones were CD8+ and relatively rare in peripheral blood.

The sequence was obtained from a male donor with ankylosing spondylitis or in good health (not recorded which). The sample consisted of blood.

The chain's CDR3 is CASSAGSEKLFF. The CDR3 DNA reads TGTGCCAGCAGCGCGGGGAGTGAAAAACTGTTTTTT. V is TRBV6-2 or TRBV6-3 and J is TRBJ1-4; D not certain. V was clipped by 6 bases and J by 7 bases, with 9 bases between them. CDR3 size: 12 residues. CDR1 and CDR2 (germline): MNHEY, SVGEGT.